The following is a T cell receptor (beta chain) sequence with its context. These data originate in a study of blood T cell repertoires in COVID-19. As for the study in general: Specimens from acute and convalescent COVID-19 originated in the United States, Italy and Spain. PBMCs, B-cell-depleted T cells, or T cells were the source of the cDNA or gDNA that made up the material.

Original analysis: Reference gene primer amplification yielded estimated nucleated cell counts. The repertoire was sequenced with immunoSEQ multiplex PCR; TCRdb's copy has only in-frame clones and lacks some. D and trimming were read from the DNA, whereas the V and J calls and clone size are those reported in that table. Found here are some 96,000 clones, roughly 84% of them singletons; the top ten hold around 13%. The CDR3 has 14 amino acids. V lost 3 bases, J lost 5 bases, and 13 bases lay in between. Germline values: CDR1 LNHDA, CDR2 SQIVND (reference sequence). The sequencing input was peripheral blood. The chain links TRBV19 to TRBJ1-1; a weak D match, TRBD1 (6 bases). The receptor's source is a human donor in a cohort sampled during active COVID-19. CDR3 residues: CASSIQGGKTEAFF. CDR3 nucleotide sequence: TGTGCCAGTAGTATTCAAGGGGGAAAGACTGAAGCTTTCTTT.